This T cell receptor (beta chain) came from a study of cytomegalovirus exposure and HLA in healthy donors. Germline assignment: CDR1 SGHNT and CDR2 YENEEA. Trimming removed 4 bases at V and 6 bases at J, with 13 bases between. This CDR3 spans 14 amino acids. The PCR used 60 Vbeta and 13 Jbeta primers. Profiled with immunoSEQ multiplex PCR; TCRdb holds only in-frame clones, not every one. Among roughly 150,000 clones listed, 65% to 70% were seen once. The J gene is TRBJ2-1, the V gene TRBV11-3; D is uncertain. The TCR comes from a man under 40 in good health and CMV-seropositive. Specimen: PBMCs. CDR3 loop: CASSSPGLGNEQFF. In DNA, the CDR3 is TGTGCCAGCAGCTCCCCGGGTTTGGGCAATGAGCAGTTCTTC.